This TCR beta chain was recovered during a study of identifying expanded T cells in peripheral blood. TCRdb keeps only in-frame clones here, not all; method: immunoSEQ multiplex PCR. Seen here are about 58,000 clones, approximately 89% observed once, and the top ten hold about 3.7%. This clone was counted a single time. The sample taken for sequencing was blood. This clonotype originated in a person aged 18-69 years in good health.

CDR3 in amino acids: CASTGHPNTEAFF. The CDR3 region has the DNA TGTGCCAGCACGGGACACCCGAACACTGAAGCTTTCTTT. The chain is built from TRBV2 and TRBJ1-1; possibly TRBD1 for D (6 bases). Trimming took 7 bases from V and 1 from J, leaving 10 bases between them. This CDR3 contains 13 residues. CDR1 is SNHLY, CDR2 FYNNEI, per germline.